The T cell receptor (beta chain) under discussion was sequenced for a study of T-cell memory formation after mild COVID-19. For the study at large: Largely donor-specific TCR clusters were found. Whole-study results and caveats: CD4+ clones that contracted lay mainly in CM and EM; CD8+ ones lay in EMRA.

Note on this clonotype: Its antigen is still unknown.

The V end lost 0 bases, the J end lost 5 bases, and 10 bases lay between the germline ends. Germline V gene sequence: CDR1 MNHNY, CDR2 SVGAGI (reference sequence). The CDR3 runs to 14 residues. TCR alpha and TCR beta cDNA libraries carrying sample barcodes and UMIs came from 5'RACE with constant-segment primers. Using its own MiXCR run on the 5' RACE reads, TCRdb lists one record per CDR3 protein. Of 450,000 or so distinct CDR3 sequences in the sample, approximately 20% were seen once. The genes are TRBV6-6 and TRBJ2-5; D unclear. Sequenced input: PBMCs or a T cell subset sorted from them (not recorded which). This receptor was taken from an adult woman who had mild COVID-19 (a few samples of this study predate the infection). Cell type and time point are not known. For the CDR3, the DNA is TGTGCCAGCAGTTACTCGAAAGGTCGGGAGACCCAGTACTTC. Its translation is CASSYSKGRETQYF.